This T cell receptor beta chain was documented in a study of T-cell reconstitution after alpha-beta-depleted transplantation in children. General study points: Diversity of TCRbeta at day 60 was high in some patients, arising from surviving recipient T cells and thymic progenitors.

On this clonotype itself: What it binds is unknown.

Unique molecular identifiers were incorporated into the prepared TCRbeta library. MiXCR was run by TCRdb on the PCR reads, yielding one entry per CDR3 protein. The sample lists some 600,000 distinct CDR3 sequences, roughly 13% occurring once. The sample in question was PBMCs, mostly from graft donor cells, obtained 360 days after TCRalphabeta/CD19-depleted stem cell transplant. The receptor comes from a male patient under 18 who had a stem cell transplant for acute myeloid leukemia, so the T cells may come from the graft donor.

The CDR3 here is CASSPIGQDVYGYTF. CDR3 nucleotide sequence: TGTGCCAGCTCACCGATCGGACAGGATGTTTATGGCTACACCTTC. The chain carries TRBV18 and TRBJ1-2; TRBD1 matches 7 bases. The CDR3 totals 15 residues. Germline V gives CDR1 KGHSH, CDR2 LQKENI. The V gene end was trimmed by 3 bases and the J gene end by 5 bases; junction bases not matched to a gene: 9.